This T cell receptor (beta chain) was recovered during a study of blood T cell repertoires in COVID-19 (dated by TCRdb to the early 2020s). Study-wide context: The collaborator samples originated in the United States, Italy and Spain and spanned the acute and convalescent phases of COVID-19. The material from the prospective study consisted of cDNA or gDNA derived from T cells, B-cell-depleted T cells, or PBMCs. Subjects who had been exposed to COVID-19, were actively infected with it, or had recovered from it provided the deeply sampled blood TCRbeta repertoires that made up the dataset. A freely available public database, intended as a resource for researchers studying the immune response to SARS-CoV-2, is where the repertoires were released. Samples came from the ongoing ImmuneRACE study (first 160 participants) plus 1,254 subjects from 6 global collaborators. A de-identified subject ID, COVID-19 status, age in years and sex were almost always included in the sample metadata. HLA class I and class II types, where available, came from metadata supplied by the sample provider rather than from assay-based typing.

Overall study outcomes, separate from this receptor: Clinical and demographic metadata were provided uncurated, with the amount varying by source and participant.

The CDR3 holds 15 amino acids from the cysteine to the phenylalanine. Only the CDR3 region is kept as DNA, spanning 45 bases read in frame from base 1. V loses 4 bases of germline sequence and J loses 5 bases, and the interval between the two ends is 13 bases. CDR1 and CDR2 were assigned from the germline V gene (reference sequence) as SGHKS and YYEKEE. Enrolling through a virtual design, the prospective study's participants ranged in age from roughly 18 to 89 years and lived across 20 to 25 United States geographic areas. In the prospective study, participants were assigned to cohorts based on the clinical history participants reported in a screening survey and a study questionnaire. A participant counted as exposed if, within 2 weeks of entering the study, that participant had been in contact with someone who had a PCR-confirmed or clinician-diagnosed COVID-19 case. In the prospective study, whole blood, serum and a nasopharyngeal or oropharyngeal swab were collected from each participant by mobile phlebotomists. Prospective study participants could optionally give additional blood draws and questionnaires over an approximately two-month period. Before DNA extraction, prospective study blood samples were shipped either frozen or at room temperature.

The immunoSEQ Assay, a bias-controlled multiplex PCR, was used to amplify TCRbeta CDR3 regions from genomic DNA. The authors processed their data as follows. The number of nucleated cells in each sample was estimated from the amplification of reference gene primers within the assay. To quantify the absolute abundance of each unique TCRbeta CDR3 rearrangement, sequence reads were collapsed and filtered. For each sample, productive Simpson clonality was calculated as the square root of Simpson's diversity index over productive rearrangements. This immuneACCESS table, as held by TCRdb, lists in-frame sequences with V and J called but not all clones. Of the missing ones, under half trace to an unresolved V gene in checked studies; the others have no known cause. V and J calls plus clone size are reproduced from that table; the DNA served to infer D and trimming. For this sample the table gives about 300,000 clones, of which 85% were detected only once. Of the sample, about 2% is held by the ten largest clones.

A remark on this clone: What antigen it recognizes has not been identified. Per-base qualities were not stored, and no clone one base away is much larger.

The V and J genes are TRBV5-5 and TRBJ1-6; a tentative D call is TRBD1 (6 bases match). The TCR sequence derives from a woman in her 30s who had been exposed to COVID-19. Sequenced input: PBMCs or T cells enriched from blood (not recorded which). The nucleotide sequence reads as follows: TGTGCCAGCAGCAACCTGGACAGCGATAATTCACCCCTCCACTTT. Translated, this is CASSNLDSDNSPLHF.